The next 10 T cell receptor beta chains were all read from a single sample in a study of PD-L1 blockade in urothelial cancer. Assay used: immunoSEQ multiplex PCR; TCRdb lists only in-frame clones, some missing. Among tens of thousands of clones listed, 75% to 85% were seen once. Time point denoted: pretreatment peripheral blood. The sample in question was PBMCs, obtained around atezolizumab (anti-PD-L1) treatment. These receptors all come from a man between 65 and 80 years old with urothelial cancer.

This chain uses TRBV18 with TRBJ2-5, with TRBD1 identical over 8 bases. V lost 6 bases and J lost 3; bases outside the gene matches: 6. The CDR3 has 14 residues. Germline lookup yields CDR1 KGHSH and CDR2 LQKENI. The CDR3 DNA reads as TGTGCCAGCTCGATGGGACAGGTCGAAGAGACCCAGTACTTC. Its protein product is CASSMGQVEETQYF.

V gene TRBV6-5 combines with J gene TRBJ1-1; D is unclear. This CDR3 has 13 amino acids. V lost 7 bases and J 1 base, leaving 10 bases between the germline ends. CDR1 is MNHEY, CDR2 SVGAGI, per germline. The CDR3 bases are TGTGCCAGCACTGCGGCGACGAACACTGAAGCTTTCTTT. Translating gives CASTAATNTEAFF.

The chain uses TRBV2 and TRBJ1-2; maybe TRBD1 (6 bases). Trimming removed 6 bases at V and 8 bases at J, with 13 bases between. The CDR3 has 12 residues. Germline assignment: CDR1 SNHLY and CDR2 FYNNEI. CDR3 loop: CASSGQGKGYTF. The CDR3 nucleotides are TGTGCCAGCAGCGGGCAGGGGAAAGGCTACACCTTC.

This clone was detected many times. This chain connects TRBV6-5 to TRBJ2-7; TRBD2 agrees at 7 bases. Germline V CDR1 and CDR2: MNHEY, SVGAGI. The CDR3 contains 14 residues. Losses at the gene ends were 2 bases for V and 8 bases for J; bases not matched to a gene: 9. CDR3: CASSYVAGERKQYF. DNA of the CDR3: TGTGCCAGCAGTTACGTGGCGGGGGAGCGGAAGCAGTACTTC.

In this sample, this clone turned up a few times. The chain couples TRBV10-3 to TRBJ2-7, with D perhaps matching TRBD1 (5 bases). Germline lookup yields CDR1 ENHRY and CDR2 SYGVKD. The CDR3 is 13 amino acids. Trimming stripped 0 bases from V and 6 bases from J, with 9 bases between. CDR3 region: CAISESVRGEQYF. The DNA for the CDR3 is TGTGCCATCAGTGAGTCGGTAAGGGGCGAGCAGTACTTC.

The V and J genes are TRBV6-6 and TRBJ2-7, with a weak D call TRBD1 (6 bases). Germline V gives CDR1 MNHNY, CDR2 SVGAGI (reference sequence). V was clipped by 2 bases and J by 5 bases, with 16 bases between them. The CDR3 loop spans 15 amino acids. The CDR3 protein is CASSYGAGVRDEQYF. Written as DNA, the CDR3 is TGTGCCAGCAGTTACGGGGCAGGGGTTAGGGACGAGCAGTACTTC.

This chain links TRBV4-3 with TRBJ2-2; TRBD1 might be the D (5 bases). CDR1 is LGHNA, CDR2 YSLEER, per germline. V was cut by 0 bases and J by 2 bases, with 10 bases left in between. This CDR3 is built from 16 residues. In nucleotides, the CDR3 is TGCGCCAGCAGCCAAGAGTTAGGGGTTAACACCGGGGAGCTGTTTTTT. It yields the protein CASSQELGVNTGELFF.

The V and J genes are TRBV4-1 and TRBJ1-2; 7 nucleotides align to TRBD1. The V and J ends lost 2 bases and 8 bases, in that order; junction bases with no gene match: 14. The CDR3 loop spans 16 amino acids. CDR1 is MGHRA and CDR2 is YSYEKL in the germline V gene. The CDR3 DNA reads TGCGCCAGCAGCCAACCACGGGACAGCGGTGAAGGAGGCTACACCTTC. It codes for CASSQPRDSGEGGYTF.

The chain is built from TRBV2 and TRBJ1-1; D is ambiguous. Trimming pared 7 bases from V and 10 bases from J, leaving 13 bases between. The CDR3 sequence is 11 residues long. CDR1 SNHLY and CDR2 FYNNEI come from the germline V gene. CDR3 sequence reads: CASTPGPGAFF. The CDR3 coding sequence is TGTGCCAGCACCCCGGGTCCGGGAGCTTTCTTT.

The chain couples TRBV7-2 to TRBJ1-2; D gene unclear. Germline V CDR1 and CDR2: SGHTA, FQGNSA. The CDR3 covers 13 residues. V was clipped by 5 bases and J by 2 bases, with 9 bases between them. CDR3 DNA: TGTGCCAGCAGCCGACCGGGAAACTATGGCTACACCTTC. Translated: CASSRPGNYGYTF.